This T cell receptor beta chain was captured by sequencing in a study of shared clonotypes between healthy human individuals. As to this clone: As yet, its antigen is unknown. Other nucleotide sequences from this sample produce the same CDR3.

TCRdb's table, derived via immunoSEQ multiplex PCR, lists solely in-frame clones and lacks some. The sample records a few million clones, 90% to 95% being singletons. Whole-study findings and limits: Naive subsets, compared against memory subsets, generally had larger estimated richness values. Clonotype sharing across a few donors was observed for around 4.8% of naive CD4 clonotypes.

The CDR3 extends over 11 amino acids. Trimming took 1 base from V and 4 from J, leaving 4 bases between them. CDR1 is GTSNPN, CDR2 SVGIG, per germline (reference sequence). The sequenced sample consisted of naive CD4+ T cells from PBMCs. Subset denoted: CD45RA+ positively selected. This chain joins TRBV30 and TRBJ1-2; no definite D call. The clonotype originates from a man aged 18-30 years in good health. Some clones in this sample may be carry-over from other donors' samples. CDR3 bases: TGTGCCTGGAGTGGGGGCTATGGCTACACCTTC. Its protein is CAWSGGYGYTF.